This T cell receptor (beta chain) was obtained from a study of blood T cell repertoires in COVID-19. Study as a whole: Researchers got acute and convalescent COVID-19 samples from the United States, Italy and Spain.

In the original analysis: By means of reference gene primer amplification, nucleated cell counts were estimated. Data came from immunoSEQ multiplex PCR; TCRdb stores just in-frame clones and leaves some out. V, J and clone size were drawn from that table, and D and trimming were deduced from the DNA. The sample has approximately 130,000 clones; approximately 86% are singletons. This CDR3 has 13 residues. Germline CDR1 LGHNT, CDR2 FRNRAP. The V and J ends lost 6 bases and 0 bases respectively, with 6 bases between them. Clinical histories supplied by participants themselves formed the basis of cohort assignment. Cohort 3 recovery required two negative PCRs, clearance, or symptom resolution.

This chain links TRBV12-5 with TRBJ1-5; D uncertain. This sequence was found in a woman in her forties or fifties who had recovered from COVID-19. The sample comprised PBMCs or T cells enriched from blood (not recorded which). Written as DNA, the CDR3 is TGTGCTAGTGGGCTAGATAGCAATCAGCCCCAGCATTTT. Translated: CASGLDSNQPQHF. Looking up the rest from reference TRBV12-5 and TRBJ1-5 gives the full variable domain: DARVTQTPRHKVTEMGQEVTMRCQPILGHNTVFWYRQTMMQGLELLAYFRNRAPLDDSGMPKDRFSAEMPDATLATLKIQPSEPRDSAVYFCASGLDSNQPQHFGDGTRLSIL.